This TCR beta chain was retrieved from a study of T cells after yellow fever vaccination. Germline lookup yields CDR1 SGHRS and CDR2 YFSETQ. The CDR3 covers 16 residues. Unmatched junction bases numbered 13, after V lost 2 bases and J lost 9 bases. Many counts were recorded for this clonotype. Researchers made TCR cDNA using 5'RACE template switching, and this step added a universal primer site and UMIs. TCRdb processed the 5' RACE reads anew with MiXCR; each CDR3 protein has one entry. The sample consists of a few hundred thousand distinct CDR3 sequences, approximately 8% of them appearing once. This clonotype was sampled from a man younger than 30 who received the YFV17D yellow fever vaccine. Sequenced material: CD4+ T cells sorted from PBMCs, taken 5 days after the yellow fever booster vaccination. This sequence joins TRBV5-1 and TRBJ2-1; TRBD2 aligns across 8 bases. The DNA for the CDR3 is TGCGCCAGCAGCTTAAAGAGCGGGAGCCCTACGGGTGAGCAGTTCTTC. Protein: CASSLKSGSPTGEQFF.